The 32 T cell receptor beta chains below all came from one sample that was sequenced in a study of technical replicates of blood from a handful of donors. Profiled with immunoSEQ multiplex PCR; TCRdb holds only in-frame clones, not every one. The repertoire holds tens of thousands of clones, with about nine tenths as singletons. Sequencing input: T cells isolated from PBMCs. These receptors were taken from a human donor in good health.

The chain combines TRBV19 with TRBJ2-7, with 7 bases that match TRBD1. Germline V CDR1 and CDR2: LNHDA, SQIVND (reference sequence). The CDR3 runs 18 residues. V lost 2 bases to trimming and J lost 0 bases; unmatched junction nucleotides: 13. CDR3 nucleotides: TGTGCCAGTAGTATATTTCATCCGGGACAGATCACCTCCTACGAGCAGTACTTC. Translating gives CASSIFHPGQITSYEQYF.

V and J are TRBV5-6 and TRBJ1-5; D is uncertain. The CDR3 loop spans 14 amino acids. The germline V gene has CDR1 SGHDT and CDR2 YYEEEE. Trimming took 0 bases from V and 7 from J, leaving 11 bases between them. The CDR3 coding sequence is TGTGCCAGCAGCTTGGCGGGGTATGGGCAGCCCCAGCATTTT. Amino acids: CASSLAGYGQPQHF. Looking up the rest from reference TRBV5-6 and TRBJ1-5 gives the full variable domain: DAGVTQSPTHLIKTRGQQVTLRCSPKSGHDTVSWYQQALGQGPQFIFQYYEEEERQRGNFPDRFSGHQFPNYSSELNVNALLLGDSALYLCASSLAGYGQPQHFGDGTRLSIL.

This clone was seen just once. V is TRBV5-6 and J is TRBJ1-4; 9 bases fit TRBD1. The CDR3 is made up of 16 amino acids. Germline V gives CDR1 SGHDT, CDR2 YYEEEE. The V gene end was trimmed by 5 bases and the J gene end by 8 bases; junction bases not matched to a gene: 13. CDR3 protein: CASRFPPGQGSEKLFF. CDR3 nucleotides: TGTGCCAGCAGATTCCCACCGGGACAGGGTAGCGAAAAACTGTTTTTT.

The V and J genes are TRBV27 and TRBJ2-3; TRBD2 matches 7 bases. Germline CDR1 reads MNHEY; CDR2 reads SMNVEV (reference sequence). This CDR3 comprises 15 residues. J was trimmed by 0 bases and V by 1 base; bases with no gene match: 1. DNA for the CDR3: TGTGCCAGCAGTTTATTCGGGAGGAGCACAGATACGCAGTATTTT. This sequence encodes CASSLFGRSTDTQYF.

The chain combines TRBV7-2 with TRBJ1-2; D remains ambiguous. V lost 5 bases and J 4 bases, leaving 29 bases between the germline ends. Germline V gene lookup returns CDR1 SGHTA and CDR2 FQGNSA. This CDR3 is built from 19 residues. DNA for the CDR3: TGTGCCAGCAGCGAGCCTAAGGCGGGCTCCGATTCTCCTTCCTATGGCTACACCTTC. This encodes CASSEPKAGSDSPSYGYTF.

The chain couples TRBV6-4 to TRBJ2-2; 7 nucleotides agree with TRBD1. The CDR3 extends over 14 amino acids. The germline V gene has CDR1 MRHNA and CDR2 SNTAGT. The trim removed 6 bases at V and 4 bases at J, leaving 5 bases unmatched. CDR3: CASRNRGSTGELFF. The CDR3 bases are TGTGCCAGCAGGAACAGGGGTAGCACCGGGGAGCTGTTTTTT.

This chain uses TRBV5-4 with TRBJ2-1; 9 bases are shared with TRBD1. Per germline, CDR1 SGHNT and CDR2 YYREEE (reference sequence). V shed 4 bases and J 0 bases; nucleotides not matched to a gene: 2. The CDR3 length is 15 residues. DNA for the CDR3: TGTGCCAGCAGCCGGGACAGGGTCTCCTACAATGAGCAGTTCTTC. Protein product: CASSRDRVSYNEQFF.

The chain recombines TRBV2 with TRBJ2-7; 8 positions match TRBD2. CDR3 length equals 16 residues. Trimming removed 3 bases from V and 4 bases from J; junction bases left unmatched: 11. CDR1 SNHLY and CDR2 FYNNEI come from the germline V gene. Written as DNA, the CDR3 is TGTGCCAGCAGTGAGGTTCAGACTAGCGAGGTATACGAGCAGTACTTC. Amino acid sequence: CASSEVQTSEVYEQYF. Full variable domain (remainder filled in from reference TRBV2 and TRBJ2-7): EPEVTQTPSHQVTQMGQEVILRCVPISNHLYFYWYRQILGQKVEFLVSFYNNEISEKSEIFDDQFSVERPDGSNFTLKIRSTKLEDSAMYFCASSEVQTSEVYEQYFGPGTRLTVT.

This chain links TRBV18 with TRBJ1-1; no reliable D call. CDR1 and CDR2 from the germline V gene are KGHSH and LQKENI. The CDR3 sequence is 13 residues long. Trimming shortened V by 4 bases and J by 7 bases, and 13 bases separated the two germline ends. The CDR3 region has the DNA TGTGCCAGCTCACTCCAGTTTGAGGTTGAAGCTTTCTTT. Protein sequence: CASSLQFEVEAFF.

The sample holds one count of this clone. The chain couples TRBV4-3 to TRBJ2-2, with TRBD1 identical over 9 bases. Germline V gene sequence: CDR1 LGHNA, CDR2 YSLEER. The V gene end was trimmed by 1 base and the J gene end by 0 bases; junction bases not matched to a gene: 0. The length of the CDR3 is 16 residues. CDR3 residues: CASSQGQGANTGELFF. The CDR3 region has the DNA TGCGCCAGCAGCCAAGGACAGGGGGCGAACACCGGGGAGCTGTTTTTT.

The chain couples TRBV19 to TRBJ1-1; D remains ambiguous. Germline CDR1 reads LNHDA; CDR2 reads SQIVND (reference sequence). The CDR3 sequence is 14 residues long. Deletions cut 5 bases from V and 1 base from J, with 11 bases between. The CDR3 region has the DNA TGTGCCAGTAGTGCTCGTGACTGGAACACTGAAGCTTTCTTT. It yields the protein CASSARDWNTEAFF.

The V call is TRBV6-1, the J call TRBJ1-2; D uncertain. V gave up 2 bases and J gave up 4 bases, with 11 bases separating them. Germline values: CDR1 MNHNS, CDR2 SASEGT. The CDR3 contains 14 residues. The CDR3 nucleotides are TGTGCCAGCAGTGAAATCTCCCCGGGCTATGGCTACACCTTC. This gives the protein CASSEISPGYGYTF.

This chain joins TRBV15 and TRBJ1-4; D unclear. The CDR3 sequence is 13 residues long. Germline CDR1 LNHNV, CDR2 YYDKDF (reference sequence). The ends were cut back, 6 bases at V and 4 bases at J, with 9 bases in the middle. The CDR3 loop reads CATRGGFNEKLFF. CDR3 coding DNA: TGTGCCACCAGGGGAGGGTTTAATGAAAAACTGTTTTTT.

The CDR3 region is CATSRDVPGNYEQYF. The CDR3, as DNA: TGTGCCACCAGCAGAGATGTCCCGGGAAACTACGAGCAGTACTTC. The gene calls are TRBV15 and TRBJ2-7; tentatively, D is TRBD2 (5 bases). In germline, CDR1 is LNHNV, CDR2 YYDKDF (reference sequence). The CDR3 sequence is 15 residues long. Trimming removed 0 bases from V and 3 bases from J, with 12 bases in between.

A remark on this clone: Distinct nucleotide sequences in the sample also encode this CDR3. CDR3 region: CASSYRGSYEQYF. The DNA of the CDR3 is TGTGCCAGCAGTTATAGGGGCTCCTACGAGCAGTACTTC. The V and J genes are TRBV6-5 and TRBJ2-7, with a possible D match to TRBD1 (5 bases). Germline V gene sequence: CDR1 MNHEY, CDR2 SVGAGI. The V end was cut by 3 bases, the J end by 0 bases, with 6 bases between. The CDR3 extends over 13 amino acids.

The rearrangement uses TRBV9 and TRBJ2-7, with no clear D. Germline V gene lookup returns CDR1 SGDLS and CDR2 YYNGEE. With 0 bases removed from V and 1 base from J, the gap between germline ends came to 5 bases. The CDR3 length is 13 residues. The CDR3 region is CASSVGTSYEQYF. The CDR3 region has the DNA TGTGCCAGCAGCGTAGGCACATCCTACGAGCAGTACTTC.

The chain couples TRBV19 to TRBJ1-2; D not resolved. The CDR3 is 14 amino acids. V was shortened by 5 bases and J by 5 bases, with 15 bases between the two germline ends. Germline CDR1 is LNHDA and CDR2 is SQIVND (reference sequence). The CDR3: CASSLGITGYGYTF. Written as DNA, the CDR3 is TGTGCCAGTAGTCTAGGGATTACGGGATATGGCTACACCTTC.

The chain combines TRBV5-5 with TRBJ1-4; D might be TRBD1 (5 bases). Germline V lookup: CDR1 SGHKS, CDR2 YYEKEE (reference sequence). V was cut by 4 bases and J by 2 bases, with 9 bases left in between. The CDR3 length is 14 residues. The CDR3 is CASSGGLTNEKLFF. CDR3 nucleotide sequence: TGTGCCAGCAGCGGGGGACTCACTAATGAAAAACTGTTTTTT. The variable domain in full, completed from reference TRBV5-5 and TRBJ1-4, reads DAGVTQSPTHLIKTRGQQVTLRCSPISGHKSVSWYQQVLGQGPQFIFQYYEKEERGRGNFPDRFSARQFPNYSSELNVNALLLGDSALYLCASSGGLTNEKLFFGSGTQLSVL.

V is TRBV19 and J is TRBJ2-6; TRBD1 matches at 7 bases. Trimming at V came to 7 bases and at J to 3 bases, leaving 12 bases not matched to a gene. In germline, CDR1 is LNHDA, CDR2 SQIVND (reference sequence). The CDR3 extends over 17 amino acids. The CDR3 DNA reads TGTGCCAGTACACCCGGGACAGTAGAACGTGGGGCCAACGTCCTGACTTTC. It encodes CASTPGTVERGANVLTF.

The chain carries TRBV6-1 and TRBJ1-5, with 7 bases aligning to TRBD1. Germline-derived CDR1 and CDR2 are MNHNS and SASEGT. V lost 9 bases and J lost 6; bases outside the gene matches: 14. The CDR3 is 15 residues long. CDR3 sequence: CASNERQGRVQPQHF. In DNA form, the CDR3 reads TGTGCCAGTAATGAAAGACAGGGAAGGGTTCAGCCCCAGCATTTT.

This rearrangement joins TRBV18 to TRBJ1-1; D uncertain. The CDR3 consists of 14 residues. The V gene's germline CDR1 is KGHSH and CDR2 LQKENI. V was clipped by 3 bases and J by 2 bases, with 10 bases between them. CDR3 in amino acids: CASSPGSGNTEAFF. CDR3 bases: TGTGCCAGCTCACCGGGGTCGGGAAACACTGAAGCTTTCTTT.

The CDR3 DNA sequence: TGTGCCAGCAGTTTAGGGCGGGAGTGGGAGACCCAGTACTTC. As protein: CASSLGREWETQYF. V gene TRBV28 combines with J gene TRBJ2-5, with 7 nucleotides matching TRBD2. Germline CDR1 MDHEN, CDR2 SYDVKM. The CDR3 consists of 14 residues. V shed 2 bases, J shed 5 bases, and the junction held 5 bases outside the gene matches.

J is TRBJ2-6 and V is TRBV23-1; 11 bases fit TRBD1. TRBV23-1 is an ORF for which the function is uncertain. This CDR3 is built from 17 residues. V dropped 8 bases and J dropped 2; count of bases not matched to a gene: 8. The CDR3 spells CASEPGQGGTGANVLTF. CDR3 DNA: TGCGCCAGCGAGCCGGGACAGGGGGGAACTGGGGCCAACGTCCTGACTTTC.

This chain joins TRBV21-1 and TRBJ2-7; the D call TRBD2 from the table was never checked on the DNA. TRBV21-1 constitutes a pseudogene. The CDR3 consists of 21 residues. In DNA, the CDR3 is TGTGCCAGCAGCAAAGATGTTGGCGCTAGCGGGATTCGAAAGAGCTCCTACGAGCAGTACTTC. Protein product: CASSKDVGASGIRKSSYEQYF.

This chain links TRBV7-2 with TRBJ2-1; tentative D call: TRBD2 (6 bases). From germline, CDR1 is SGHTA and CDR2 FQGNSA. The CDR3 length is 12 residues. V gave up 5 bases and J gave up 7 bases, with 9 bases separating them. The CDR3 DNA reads TGTGCCAGCAGCGAGGGACTGAATGAGCAGTTCTTC. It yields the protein CASSEGLNEQFF. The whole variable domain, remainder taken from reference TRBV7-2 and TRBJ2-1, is GAGVSQSPSNKVTEKGKDVELRCDPISGHTALYWYRQSLGQGLEFLIYFQGNSAPDKSGLPSDRFSAERTGGSVSTLTIQRTQQEDSAVYLCASSEGLNEQFFGPGTRLTVL.

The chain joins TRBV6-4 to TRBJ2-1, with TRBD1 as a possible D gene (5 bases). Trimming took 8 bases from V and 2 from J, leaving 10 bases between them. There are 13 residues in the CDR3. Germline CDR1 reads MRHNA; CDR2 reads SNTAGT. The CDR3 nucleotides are TGTGCCAGCGGAACAGGCCCCTACAATGAGCAGTTCTTC. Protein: CASGTGPYNEQFF.

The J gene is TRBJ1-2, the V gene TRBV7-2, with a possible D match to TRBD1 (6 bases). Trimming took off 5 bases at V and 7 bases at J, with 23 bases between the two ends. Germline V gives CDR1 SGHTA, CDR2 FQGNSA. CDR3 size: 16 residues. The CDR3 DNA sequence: TGTGCCAGCAGCACACAGGACAGACCGACCTCGGGTGGCTACACCTTC. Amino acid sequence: CASSTQDRPTSGGYTF.

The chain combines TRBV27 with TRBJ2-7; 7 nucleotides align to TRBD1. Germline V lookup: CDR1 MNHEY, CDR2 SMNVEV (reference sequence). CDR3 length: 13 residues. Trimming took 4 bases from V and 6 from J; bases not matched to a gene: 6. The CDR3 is CASSSYRGSEQYF. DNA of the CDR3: TGTGCCAGCAGTTCCTACAGGGGATCCGAGCAGTACTTC.

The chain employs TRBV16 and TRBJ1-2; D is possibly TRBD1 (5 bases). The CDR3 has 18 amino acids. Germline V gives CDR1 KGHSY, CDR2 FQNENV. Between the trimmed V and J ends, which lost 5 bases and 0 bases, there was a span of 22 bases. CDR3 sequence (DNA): TGTGCCAGCAGCGCGGGACGGCGAACGTATGAAGCTAACTATGGCTACACCTTC. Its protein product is CASSAGRRTYEANYGYTF.

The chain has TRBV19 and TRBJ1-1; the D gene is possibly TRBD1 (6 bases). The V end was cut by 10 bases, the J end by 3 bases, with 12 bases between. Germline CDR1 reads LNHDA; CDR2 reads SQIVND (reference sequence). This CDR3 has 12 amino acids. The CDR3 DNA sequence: TGTGCCACCAACTACAGGGACACTGAAGCTTTCTTT. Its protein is CATNYRDTEAFF.

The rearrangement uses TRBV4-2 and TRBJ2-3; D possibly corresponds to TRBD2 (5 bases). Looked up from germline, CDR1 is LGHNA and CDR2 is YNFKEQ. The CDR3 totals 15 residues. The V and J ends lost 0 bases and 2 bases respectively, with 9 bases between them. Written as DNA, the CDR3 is TGTGCCAGCAGCCAAGATAAGCGGCTCACAGATACGCAGTATTTT. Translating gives CASSQDKRLTDTQYF.

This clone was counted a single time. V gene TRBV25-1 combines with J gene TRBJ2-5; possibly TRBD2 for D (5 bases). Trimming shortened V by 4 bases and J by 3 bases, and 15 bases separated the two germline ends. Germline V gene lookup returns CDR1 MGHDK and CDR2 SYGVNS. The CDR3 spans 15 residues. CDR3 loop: CASSVLTGREETQYF. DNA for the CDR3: TGTGCCAGCAGTGTCTTAACGGGGAGAGAAGAGACCCAGTACTTC.